The clone carrying this TCR beta chain came up many times. Its cognate antigen is unknown. A second roughly 7 to 11 cycle PCR used barcoded and J-beta primers. TCRdb called the 5' RACE reads again in MiXCR, with one record for every CDR3 protein. The sample yields some 700,000 distinct CDR3 sequences, around 40% seen once. This sample was included in a study of blood T cells in healthy people across ages. Study results and limitations: Getting older went along with TCR beta diversity per million T cells dropping roughly linearly. Naive CD4+ cells and diversity were both higher in long-lived donors than in aged donors. A strong correlation between TCR beta diversity and naive T cell percentage was seen.

Healthy Russian Caucasian donors spanned ages about 6 to 100 years. The clonotype was recovered from a woman aged 55-70 years in good health. Sequencing input: blood.

The CDR3 nucleotides are TGCAGCGCGTTAGCGGGAGGTGGAGCGGAGACCCAGTACTTC. This gives the protein CSALAGGGAETQYF. The chain couples TRBV29-1 to TRBJ2-5; the match to TRBD2 covers 10 bases. CDR3 length equals 14 residues. Losses at the gene ends were 7 bases for V and 5 bases for J; bases not matched to a gene: 10. CDR1 is SQVTM and CDR2 is ANQGSEA in the germline V gene.